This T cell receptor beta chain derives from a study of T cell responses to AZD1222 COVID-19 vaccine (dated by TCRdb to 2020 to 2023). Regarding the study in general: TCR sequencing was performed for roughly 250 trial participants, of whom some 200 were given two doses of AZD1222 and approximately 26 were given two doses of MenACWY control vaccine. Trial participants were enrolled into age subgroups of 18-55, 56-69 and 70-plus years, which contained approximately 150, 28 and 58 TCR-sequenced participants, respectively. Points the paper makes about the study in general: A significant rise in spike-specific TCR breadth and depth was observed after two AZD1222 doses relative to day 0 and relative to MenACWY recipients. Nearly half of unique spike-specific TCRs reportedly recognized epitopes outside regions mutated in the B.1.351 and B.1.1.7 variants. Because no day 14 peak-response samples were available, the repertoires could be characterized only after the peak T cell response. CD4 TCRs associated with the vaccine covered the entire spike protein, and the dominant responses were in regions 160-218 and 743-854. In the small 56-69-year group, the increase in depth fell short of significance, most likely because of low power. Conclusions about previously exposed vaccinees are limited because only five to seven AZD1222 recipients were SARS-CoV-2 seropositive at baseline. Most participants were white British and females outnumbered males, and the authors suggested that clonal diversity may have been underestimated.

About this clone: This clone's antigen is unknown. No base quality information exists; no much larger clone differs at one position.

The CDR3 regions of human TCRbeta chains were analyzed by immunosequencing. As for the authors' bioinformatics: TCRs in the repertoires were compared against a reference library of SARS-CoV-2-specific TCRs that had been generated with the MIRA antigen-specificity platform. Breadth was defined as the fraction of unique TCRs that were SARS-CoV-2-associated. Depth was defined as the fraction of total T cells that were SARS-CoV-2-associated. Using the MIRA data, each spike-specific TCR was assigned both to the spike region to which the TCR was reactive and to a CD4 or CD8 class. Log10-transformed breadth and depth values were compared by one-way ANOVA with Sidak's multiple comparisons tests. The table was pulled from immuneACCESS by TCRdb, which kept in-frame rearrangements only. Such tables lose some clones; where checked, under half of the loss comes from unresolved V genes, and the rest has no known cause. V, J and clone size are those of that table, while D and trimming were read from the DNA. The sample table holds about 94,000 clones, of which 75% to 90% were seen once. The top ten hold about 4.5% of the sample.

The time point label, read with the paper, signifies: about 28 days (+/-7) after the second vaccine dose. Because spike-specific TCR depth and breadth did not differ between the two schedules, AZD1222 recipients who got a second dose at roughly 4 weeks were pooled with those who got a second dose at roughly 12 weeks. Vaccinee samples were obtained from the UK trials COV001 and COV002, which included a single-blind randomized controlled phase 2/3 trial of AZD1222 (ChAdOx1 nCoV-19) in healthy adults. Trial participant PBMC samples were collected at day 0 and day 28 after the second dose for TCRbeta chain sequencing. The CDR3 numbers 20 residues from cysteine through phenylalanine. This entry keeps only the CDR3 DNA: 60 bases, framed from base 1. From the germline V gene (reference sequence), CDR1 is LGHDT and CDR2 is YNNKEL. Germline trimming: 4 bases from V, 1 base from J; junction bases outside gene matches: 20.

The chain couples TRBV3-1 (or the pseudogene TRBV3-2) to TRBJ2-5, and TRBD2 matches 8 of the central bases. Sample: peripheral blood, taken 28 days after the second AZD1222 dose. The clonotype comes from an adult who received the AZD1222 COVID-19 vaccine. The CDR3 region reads CASSPGLGPGGPSFQETQYF. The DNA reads TGTGCCAGCAGCCCGGGGCTCGGTCCGGGGGGGCCCTCCTTCCAAGAGACCCAGTACTTC.